A single sample gave rise to the 4 T cell receptor beta chains below, sequenced in a study of cytomegalovirus exposure and HLA in healthy donors. Use of 60 Vbeta and 13 Jbeta primers characterized the PCR. Sequenced by immunoSEQ multiplex PCR; TCRdb stores in-frame clones only, minus some. The sample lists 160,000 or so clones; 80% to 85% were seen once. The sample was PBMCs. The receptors stem from a man aged 50 to 59 in good health and CMV-seropositive.

The genes are TRBV19 and TRBJ1-5; TRBD1 is a possible D gene (5 bases). Germline CDR1 LNHDA, CDR2 SQIVND (reference sequence). Trimming left V 5 bases short and J 7 bases short, with 12 bases between. This CDR3 region has 13 residues. The DNA for the CDR3 is TGTGCCAGTAGTGGGGCGGGGAGACAGCCCCAGCATTTT. Amino acids: CASSGAGRQPQHF.

The chain is built from TRBV2 and TRBJ2-1, with D possibly being TRBD1 (6 bases). The CDR3 runs to 12 residues. Between the trimmed V and J ends, which lost 4 bases and 6 bases, there was a span of 7 bases. CDR1 is SNHLY and CDR2 is FYNNEI in the germline V gene. The CDR3 DNA reads as TGTGCCAGCAGTGGGGACACCAATGAGCAGTTCTTC. Its protein is CASSGDTNEQFF.

The CDR3 DNA sequence: TGTGCCAGCAGTCCCGGGGGAAACACCGGGGAGCTGTTTTTT. The encoded protein is CASSPGGNTGELFF. The rearrangement links TRBV28 to TRBJ2-2; a weak D match, TRBD2 (6 bases). The CDR3 spans 14 residues. Germline V gene sequence: CDR1 MDHEN, CDR2 SYDVKM. The V end was cut by 5 bases, the J end by 2 bases, with 9 bases between. The full variable domain, completed using reference TRBV28 and TRBJ2-2, is DVKVTQSSRYLVKRTGEKVFLECVQDMDHENMFWYRQDPGLGLRLIYFSYDVKMKEKGDIPEGYSVSREKKERFSLILESASTNQTSMYLCASSPGGNTGELFFGEGSRLTVL.

This rearrangement joins TRBV28 to TRBJ2-5; TRBD1 aligns across 9 bases. The CDR3 is 14 amino acids. Unmatched junction bases numbered 3, after V lost 6 bases and J lost 1 base. CDR1 MDHEN and CDR2 SYDVKM come from the germline V gene. Here the CDR3 DNA reads TGTGCCAGCAGGGAGACAGGGGGCCAAGAGACCCAGTACTTC. It specifies CASRETGGQETQYF.